This T cell receptor beta chain was sequenced during a study of cytomegalovirus exposure and HLA in healthy donors. As regards this clone: Antigen: not known.

The CDR3 runs 17 residues. Losses at the gene ends were 0 bases for V and 0 bases for J; bases not matched to a gene: 5. Germline lookup yields CDR1 LNHDA and CDR2 SQIVND (reference sequence). Study results and limitations: The CMV antigen specificity of a few CMV-associated chains was confirmed through in vitro analysis. Within a later analysis, the majority of CMV-associated TCR beta chains appeared HLA-restricted.

PCR was performed using 60 Vbeta and 13 Jbeta primers. The assay was immunoSEQ multiplex PCR, and TCRdb's table has in-frame clones only and misses some. The data contain over 110,000 clones, 70% to 85% of them seen just once; the ten biggest clones take up more than 2.5%. This rearrangement joins TRBV19 to TRBJ2-3; TRBD1 matches 8 bases. The source material was PBMCs. The origin of this receptor is a male donor in good health and CMV-seronegative. The CDR3 is CASSIDTGGTSTDTQYF. The CDR3 bases are TGTGCCAGTAGTATAGATACAGGGGGTACTAGCACAGATACGCAGTATTTT.